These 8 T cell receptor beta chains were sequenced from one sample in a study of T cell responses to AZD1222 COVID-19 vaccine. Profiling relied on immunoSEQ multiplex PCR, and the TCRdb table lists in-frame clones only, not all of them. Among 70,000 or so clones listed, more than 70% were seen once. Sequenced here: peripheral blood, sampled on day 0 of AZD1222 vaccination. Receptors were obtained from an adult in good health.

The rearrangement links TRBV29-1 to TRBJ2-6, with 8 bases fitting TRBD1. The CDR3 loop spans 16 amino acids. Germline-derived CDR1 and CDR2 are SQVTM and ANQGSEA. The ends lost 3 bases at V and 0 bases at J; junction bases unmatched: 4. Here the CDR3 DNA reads TGCAGCGTTGATGTGGGACAGGCCTCTGGGGCCAACGTCCTGACTTTC. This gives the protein CSVDVGQASGANVLTF.

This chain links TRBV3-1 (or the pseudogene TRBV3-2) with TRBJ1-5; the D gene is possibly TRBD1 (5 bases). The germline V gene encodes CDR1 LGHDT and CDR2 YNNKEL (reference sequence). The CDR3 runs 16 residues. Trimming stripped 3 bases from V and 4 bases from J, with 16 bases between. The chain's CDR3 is CASSQSDGGRNQPQHF. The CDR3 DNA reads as TGTGCCAGCAGCCAGTCAGACGGGGGACGGAATCAGCCCCAGCATTTT.

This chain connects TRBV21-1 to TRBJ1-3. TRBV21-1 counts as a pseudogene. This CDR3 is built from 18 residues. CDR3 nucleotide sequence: TGTGCCAGCAGCAAAGGGGGGTCCCCTAGGATCTCTGGAAACACCATATATTTT. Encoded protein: CASSKGGSPRISGNTIYF.

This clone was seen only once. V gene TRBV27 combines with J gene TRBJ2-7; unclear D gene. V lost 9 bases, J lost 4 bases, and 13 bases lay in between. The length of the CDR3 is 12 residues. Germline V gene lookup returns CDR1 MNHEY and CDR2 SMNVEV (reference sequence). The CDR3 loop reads CARKHGKYEQYF. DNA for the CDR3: TGTGCCAGGAAGCACGGTAAGTACGAGCAGTACTTC.

CDR3 in DNA: TGTGCCAGCAGCCCTGTAGGGTTTAATTCACCCCTCCACTTT. Its protein is CASSPVGFNSPLHF. The chain has TRBV3-1 (or the pseudogene TRBV3-2) and TRBJ1-6; the D is unclear. Trimming shortened V by 4 bases and J by 6 bases, and 10 bases separated the two germline ends. The CDR3 has 14 amino acids. Per germline, CDR1 LGHDT and CDR2 YNNKEL (reference sequence).

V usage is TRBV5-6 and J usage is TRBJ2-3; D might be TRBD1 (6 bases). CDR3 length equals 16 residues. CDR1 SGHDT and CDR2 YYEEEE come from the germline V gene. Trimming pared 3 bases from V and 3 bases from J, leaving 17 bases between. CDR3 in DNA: TGTGCCAGCAGCTGGACACAGGGTGTAGTAACAGATACGCAGTATTTT. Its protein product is CASSWTQGVVTDTQYF.

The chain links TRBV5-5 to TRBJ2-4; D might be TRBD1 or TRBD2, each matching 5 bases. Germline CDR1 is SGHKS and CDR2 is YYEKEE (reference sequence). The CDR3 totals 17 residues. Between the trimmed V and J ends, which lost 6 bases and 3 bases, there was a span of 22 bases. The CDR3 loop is CASTLWTGNQGKNIQYF. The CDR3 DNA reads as TGTGCCAGCACGTTATGGACGGGGAATCAGGGCAAAAACATTCAGTACTTC.

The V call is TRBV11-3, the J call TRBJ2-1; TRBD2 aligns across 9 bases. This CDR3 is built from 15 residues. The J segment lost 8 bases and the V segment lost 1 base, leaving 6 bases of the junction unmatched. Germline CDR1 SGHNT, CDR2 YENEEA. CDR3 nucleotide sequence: TGTGCCAGCAGCTTAGGTTGGCGGGGGGGCGATGAGCAGTTCTTC. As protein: CASSLGWRGGDEQFF.